One and the same sample provided the 17 T cell receptor beta chains below, sequenced in a study of blood T cell repertoires in COVID-19. Some clones are missing from TCRdb's copy, which holds only in-frame ones; the method was immunoSEQ multiplex PCR. The sample holds 250,000 to 350,000 clones; about 87% are singletons and the top ten take around 8.9%. The specimen sequenced was PBMCs or T cells enriched from blood (not recorded which). These receptors were obtained from a woman younger than 30 who had recovered from COVID-19.

CDR3 sequence (DNA): TGTGCCAGCAGTTTCACCAGGAACACTGAAGCTTTCTTT. Protein product: CASSFTRNTEAFF. The rearrangement joins TRBV12-3 or TRBV12-4 to TRBJ1-1; D is uncertain. The germline V and J ends were trimmed by 3 bases and 1 base, with 6 bases remaining between them. This CDR3 is 13 amino acids long.

V and J are TRBV7-2 and TRBJ2-2; TRBD1 is a possible D gene (5 bases). From germline, CDR1 is SGHTA and CDR2 FQGNSA. The CDR3 loop spans 12 amino acids. Trimming cost V 7 bases and J 6 bases, with 9 bases left between them. CDR3 nucleotide sequence: TGTGCCAGCAACCTAGGGGCCGGGGAGCTGTTTTTT. Translated, it gives CASNLGAGELFF.

The rearrangement uses TRBV6-5 and TRBJ2-1; 9 nucleotides align to TRBD2. V trimming: 0 bases; J trimming: 7 bases; junction bases outside the gene matches: 1. The CDR3 loop spans 14 amino acids. The germline V gene encodes CDR1 MNHEY and CDR2 SVGAGI. CDR3 residues: CASSYSSGGNEQFF. The CDR3 DNA follows: TGTGCCAGCAGTTACTCGAGCGGGGGGAATGAGCAGTTCTTC.

V gene TRBV6-5 combines with J gene TRBJ2-5; TRBD2 is a possible D gene (5 bases). CDR1 is MNHEY and CDR2 is SVGAGI in the germline V gene. The CDR3 sequence is 13 residues long. Between the trimmed V and J ends, which lost 7 bases and 3 bases, there was a span of 12 bases. Here the CDR3 reads CASTYTREETQYF. The DNA for the CDR3 is TGTGCCAGCACCTATACGCGGGAAGAGACCCAGTACTTC.

The CDR3: CALLAGQMNTEAFF. CDR3 bases: TGTGCCCTATTGGCGGGACAGATGAACACTGAAGCTTTCTTT. The chain recombines TRBV30 with TRBJ1-1, with TRBD1 matching 7 bases. J was trimmed by 0 bases and V by 8 bases; bases with no gene match: 9. This CDR3 contains 14 residues. Per germline, CDR1 GTSNPN and CDR2 SVGIG (reference sequence).

Here the CDR3 reads CASSPSGNTEAFF. The DNA of the CDR3 is TGTGCCAGCTCACCATCGGGGAACACTGAAGCTTTCTTT. The chain employs TRBV18 and TRBJ1-1, with D unresolved. V was shortened by 2 bases and J by 1 base, with 5 bases between the two germline ends. Germline CDR1 and CDR2: KGHSH and LQKENI. This CDR3 has 13 amino acids.

This clone was found a few times. CDR3 protein: CASRVPGSYGYTF. The CDR3 DNA is TGTGCCAGCAGAGTCCCAGGGTCCTATGGCTACACCTTC. The chain joins TRBV6-5 to TRBJ1-2; D perhaps matches TRBD1 (5 bases). The CDR3 has 13 residues. V lost 6 bases, J lost 4 bases, and 12 bases lay in between. Germline CDR1 and CDR2: MNHEY and SVGAGI.

This clone was seen a handful of times. The V call is TRBV21-1, the J call TRBJ1-4; the table's D call TRBD1 went unverified against the DNA. TRBV21-1 is tagged as a pseudogene. The CDR3 spans 16 residues. This chain's CDR3 is CASSNPGGQGDEKLFF. In DNA, the CDR3 is TGTGCCAGCAGCAACCCTGGGGGACAGGGGGATGAAAAACTGTTTTTT.

The chain combines TRBV24-1 with TRBJ2-1; 7 bases match TRBD2. CDR3 length: 16 residues. J lost 1 base, V lost 2 bases, and 4 bases had no gene match. Germline values: CDR1 KGHDR, CDR2 SFDVKD. CDR3 sequence reads: CATSDWLADSYNEQFF. CDR3 sequence (DNA): TGTGCCACCAGTGATTGGCTAGCGGATTCCTACAATGAGCAGTTCTTC.

The gene calls are TRBV5-1 and TRBJ2-1; 9 positions agree with TRBD2. J gave up 4 bases and V 4 bases, and 12 bases lay outside the gene matches. The CDR3 length is 17 residues. The germline gives CDR1 SGHRS, CDR2 YFSETQ. In nucleotides, the CDR3 is TGCGCCAGCAGCCTACACCTTCGACTAGCGGAGTACAATGAGCAGTTCTTC. Translating it yields CASSLHLRLAEYNEQFF. The full variable domain, with the rest looked up from reference TRBV5-1 and TRBJ2-1, is KAGVTQTPRYLIKTRGQQVTLSCSPISGHRSVSWYQQTPGQGLQFLFEYFSETQRNKGNFPGRFSGRQFSNSRSEMNVSTLELGDSALYLCASSLHLRLAEYNEQFFGPGTRLTVL.

This chain links TRBV25-1 with TRBJ2-5; 9 nucleotides align to TRBD2. The CDR3 sequence is 14 residues long. J was trimmed by 4 bases and V by 4 bases; bases with no gene match: 4. CDR1 is MGHDK, CDR2 SYGVNS, per germline. The CDR3 region has the DNA TGTGCCAGCAGTGCGCCAGCGGGGGGAGAGACCCAGTACTTC. Translated: CASSAPAGGETQYF.

This clone was recorded once. This chain connects TRBV6-6 to TRBJ2-3; 13 nucleotides line up with TRBD2. Germline CDR1 is MNHNY and CDR2 is SVGAGI (reference sequence). The CDR3 consists of 23 residues. J was trimmed by 0 bases and V by 5 bases; bases with no gene match: 23. This CDR3 reads CASSPGGGILGLAGVPSTDTQYF. CDR3 sequence (DNA): TGTGCCAGCAGTCCCGGGGGGGGGATTCTCGGACTAGCGGGAGTCCCTAGCACAGATACGCAGTATTTT.

This sequence joins TRBV30 and TRBJ2-7; tentative D call: TRBD1 (6 bases). The germline V and J ends were trimmed by 7 bases and 2 bases, with 15 bases remaining between them. CDR1 GTSNPN and CDR2 SVGIG come from the germline V gene (reference sequence). The CDR3 runs to 13 residues. CDR3 bases: TGTGCCTCATGGCGAGGGACAACCTACGAGCAGTACTTC. As protein: CASWRGTTYEQYF.

The chain uses TRBV6-2 or TRBV6-3 and TRBJ1-2; TRBD1 matches at 7 bases. This CDR3 spans 19 amino acids. The germline gives CDR1 MNHEY, CDR2 SVGEGT. Trimming cost V 0 bases and J 2 bases; bases outside gene matches: 15. The CDR3: CASSYSARTGVSFNYGYTF. The CDR3 region has the DNA TGTGCCAGCAGTTACTCGGCGCGGACAGGAGTTTCTTTCAACTATGGCTACACCTTC.

The CDR3 protein is CASSVEGYEQYF. Here the CDR3 DNA reads TGTGCCAGCAGCGTAGAGGGGTACGAGCAGTACTTC. J is TRBJ2-7 and V is TRBV9; possible D gene TRBD1, 5 bases. The V end lost 0 bases, the J end lost 4 bases, and 5 bases lay between the germline ends. The CDR3 spans 12 residues. CDR1 is SGDLS, CDR2 YYNGEE, per germline. Full variable domain (outside the CDR3, taken from reference TRBV9 and TRBJ2-7): DSGVTQTPKHLITATGQRVTLRCSPRSGDLSVYWYQQSLDQGLQFLIQYYNGEERAKGNILERFSAQQFPDLHSELNLSSLELGDSALYFCASSVEGYEQYFGPGTRLTVT.

The chain recombines TRBV7-8 with TRBJ1-1; TRBD1 aligns across 10 bases. This CDR3 has 17 amino acids. Germline CDR1 is SGHVS and CDR2 is FQNEAQ. Trimming cost V 2 bases and J 4 bases; bases outside gene matches: 10. CDR3 region: CASSLIPRQGASTEAFF. In DNA, the CDR3 is TGTGCCAGCAGCTTAATCCCGAGACAGGGGGCCAGCACTGAAGCTTTCTTT.

The chain combines TRBV10-1 with TRBJ1-2, with D tentatively TRBD1 (5 bases). Trimming removed 0 bases at V and 4 bases at J, with 15 bases between. The V gene's germline CDR1 is WNHNN and CDR2 SYGVQD (reference sequence). The CDR3 is 16 amino acids. The CDR3 protein is CASSESKAGLAYGYTF. The CDR3 nucleotides read TGCGCCAGCAGTGAGTCAAAAGCAGGGCTGGCCTATGGCTACACCTTC.